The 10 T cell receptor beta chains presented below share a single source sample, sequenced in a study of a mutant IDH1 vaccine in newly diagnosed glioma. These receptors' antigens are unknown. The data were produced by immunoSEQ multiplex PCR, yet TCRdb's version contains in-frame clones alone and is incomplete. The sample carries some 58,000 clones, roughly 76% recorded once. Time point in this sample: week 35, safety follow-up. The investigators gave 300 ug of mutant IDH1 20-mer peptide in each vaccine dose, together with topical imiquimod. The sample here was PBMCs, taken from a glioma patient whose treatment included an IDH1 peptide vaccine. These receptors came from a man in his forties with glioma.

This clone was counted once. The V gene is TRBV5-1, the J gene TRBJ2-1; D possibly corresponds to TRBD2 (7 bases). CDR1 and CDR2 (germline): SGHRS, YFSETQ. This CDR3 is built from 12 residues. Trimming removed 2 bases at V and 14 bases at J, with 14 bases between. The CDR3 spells CASSFGGRREFF. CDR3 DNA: TGCGCCAGCAGCTTCGGGGGGCGCAGGGAGTTCTTC.

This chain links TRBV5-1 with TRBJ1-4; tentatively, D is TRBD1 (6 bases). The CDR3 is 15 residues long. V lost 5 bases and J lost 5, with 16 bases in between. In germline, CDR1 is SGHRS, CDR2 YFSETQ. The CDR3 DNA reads TGCGCCAGCAGACCCGGAGGGGGTGACAATGAAAAACTGTTTTTT. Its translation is CASRPGGGDNEKLFF.

This chain's CDR3 is CASSDRGPNEQYF. The CDR3 coding sequence is TGTGCCAGCAGCGATCGCGGGCCCAACGAGCAGTACTTC. The chain couples TRBV7-9 to TRBJ2-7, with D tentatively TRBD2 (5 bases). CDR1 and CDR2 from the germline V gene are SEHNR and FQNEAQ (reference sequence). Trimming left V 5 bases short and J 5 bases short, with 13 bases between. The CDR3 extends over 13 amino acids.

The chain's CDR3 is CASSESGYSSTEQYF. DNA of the CDR3: TGCGCCAGCAGTGAATCCGGGTATTCCTCCACCGAGCAGTACTTC. The V and J genes are TRBV10-1 and TRBJ2-7; D unresolved. Looked up from germline, CDR1 is WNHNN and CDR2 is SYGVQD (reference sequence). The CDR3 has 15 amino acids. V lost 3 bases, J lost 6 bases, and 18 bases lay in between.

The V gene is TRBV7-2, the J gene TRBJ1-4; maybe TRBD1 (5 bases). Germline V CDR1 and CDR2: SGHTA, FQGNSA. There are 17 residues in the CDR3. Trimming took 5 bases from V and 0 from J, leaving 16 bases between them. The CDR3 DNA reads TGTGCCAGCAGCCCAAGGGGCGGACCCGCAACTAATGAAAAACTGTTTTTT. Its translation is CASSPRGGPATNEKLFF.

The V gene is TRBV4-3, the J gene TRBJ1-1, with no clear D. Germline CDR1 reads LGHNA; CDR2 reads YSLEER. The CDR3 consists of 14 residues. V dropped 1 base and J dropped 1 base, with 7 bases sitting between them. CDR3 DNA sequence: TGCGCCAGCAGCCAAGCAGTGTGGAACACTGAAGCTTTCTTT. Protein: CASSQAVWNTEAFF.

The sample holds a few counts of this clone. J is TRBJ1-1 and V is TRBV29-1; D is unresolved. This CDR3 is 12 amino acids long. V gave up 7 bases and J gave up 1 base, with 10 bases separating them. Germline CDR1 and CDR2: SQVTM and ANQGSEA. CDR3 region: CSALRENTEAFF. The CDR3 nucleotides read TGCAGCGCCCTCCGGGAGAACACTGAAGCTTTCTTT.

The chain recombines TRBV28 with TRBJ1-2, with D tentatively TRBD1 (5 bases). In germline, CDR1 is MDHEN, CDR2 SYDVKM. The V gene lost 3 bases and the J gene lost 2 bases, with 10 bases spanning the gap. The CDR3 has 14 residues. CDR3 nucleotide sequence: TGTGCCAGCAGTTTTTTTAAGGGGAACTATGGCTACACCTTC. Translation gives CASSFFKGNYGYTF.

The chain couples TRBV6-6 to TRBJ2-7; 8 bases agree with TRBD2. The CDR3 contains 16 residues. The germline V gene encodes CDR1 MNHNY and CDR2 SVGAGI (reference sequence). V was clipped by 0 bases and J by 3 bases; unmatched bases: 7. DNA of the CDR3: TGTGCCAGCAGTTACTCAGGCGCGGGGGGACGCTACGAGCAGTACTTC. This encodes CASSYSGAGGRYEQYF.

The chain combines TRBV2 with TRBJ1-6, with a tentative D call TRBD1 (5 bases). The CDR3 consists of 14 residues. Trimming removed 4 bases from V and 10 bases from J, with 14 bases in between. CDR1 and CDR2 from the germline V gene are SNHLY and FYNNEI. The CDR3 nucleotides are TGTGCCAGCAGTGCCCAGGGAACGCGGTCACCCCTCCACTTT. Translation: CASSAQGTRSPLHF.